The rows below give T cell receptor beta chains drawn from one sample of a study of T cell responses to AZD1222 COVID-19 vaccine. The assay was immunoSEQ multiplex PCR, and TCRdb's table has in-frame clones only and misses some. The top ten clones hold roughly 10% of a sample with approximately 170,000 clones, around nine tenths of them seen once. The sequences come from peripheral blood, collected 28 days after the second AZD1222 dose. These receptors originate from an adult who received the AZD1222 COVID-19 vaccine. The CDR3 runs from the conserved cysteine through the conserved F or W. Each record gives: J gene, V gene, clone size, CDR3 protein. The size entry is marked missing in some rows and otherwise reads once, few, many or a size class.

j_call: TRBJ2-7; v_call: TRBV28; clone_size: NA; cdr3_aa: CASSLGRREQYF
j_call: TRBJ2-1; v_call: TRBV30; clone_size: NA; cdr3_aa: CAWSPPLSGGIYNEQFF
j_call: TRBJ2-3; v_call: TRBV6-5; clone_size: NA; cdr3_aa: CASMTGRADTQYF
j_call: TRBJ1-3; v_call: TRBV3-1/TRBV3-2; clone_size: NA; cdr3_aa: CASSHAPGSSGNTIYF
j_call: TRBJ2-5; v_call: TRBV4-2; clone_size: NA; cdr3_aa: CASSQTLGVGGPQETQYF
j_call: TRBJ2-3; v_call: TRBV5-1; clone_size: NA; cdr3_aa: CASSLGGTSGSTDTQYF
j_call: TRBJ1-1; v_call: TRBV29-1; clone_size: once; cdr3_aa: CSVIQGVYEAFF
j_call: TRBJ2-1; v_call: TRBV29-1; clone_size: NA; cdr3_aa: CSVEGGQGRLDEQFF
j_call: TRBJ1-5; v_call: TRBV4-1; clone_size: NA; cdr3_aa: CASSQDRRQGPAFNQPQHF
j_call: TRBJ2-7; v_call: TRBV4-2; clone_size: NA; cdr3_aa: CASSQDLGRGEQYF
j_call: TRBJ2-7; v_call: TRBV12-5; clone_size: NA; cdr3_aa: CASGLVREVGTGASYEQYF
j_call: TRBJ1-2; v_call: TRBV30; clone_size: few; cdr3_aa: CAWSVPGPGAAGYTF
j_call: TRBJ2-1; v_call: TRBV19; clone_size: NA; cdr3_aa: CASSTDGGPVGNEQFF
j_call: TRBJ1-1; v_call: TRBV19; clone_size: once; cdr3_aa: CASREQGAGTEAFF
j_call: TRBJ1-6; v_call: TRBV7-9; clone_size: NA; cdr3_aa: CASSLGQGDNSPLHF
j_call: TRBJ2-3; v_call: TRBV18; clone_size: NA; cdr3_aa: CASSLRTEPTSTDTQYF
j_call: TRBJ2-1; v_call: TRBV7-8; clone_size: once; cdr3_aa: CASSIAGGNNEQFF
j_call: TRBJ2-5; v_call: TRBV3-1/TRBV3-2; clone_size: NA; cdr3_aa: CASSRVEETQYF
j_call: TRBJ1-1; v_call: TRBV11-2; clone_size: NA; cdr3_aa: CASSLDPWIGTEAFF
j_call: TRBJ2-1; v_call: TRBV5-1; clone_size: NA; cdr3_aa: CASSVRDRVRNEQFF
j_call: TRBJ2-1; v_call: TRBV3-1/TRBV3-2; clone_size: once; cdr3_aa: CASSQTTSKDEQFF
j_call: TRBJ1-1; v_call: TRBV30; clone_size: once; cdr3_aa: CAWSPPRGMGPAFF
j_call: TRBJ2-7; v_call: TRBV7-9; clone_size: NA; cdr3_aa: CASSWGADSWGYF
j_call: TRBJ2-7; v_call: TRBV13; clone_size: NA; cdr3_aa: CASRLGTTYEQYF
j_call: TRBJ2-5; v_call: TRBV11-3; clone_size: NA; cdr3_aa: CASSLTSTETQYF